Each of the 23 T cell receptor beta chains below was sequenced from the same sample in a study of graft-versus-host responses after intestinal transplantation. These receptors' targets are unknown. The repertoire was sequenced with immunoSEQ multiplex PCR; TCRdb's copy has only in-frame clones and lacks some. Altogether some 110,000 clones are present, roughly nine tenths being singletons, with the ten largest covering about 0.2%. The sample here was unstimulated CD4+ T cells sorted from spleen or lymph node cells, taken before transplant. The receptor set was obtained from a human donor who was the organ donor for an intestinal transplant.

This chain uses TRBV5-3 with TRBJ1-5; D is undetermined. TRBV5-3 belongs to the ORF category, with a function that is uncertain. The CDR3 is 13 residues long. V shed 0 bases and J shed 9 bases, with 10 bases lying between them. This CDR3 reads CARSLVTLWPQHF. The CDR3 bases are TGTGCCAGAAGCTTGGTCACCCTATGGCCCCAGCATTTT.

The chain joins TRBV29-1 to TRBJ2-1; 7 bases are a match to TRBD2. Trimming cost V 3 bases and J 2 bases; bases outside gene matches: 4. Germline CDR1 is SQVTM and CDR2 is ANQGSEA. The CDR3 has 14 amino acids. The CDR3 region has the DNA TGCAGCGTTGAGGGCGGGAGAACCTACAATGAGCAGTTCTTC. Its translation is CSVEGGRTYNEQFF.

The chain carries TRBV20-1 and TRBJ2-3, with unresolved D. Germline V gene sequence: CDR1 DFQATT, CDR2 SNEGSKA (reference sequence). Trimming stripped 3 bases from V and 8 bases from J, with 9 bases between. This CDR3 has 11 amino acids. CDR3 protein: CSARASGTQYF. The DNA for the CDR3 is TGCAGTGCTAGGGCTTCGGGTACGCAGTATTTT.

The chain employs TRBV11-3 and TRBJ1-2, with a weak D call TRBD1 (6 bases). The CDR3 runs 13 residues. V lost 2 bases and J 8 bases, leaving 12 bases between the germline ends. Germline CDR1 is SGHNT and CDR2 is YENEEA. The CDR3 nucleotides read TGTGCCAGCAGCTTAAACAGGGATAGGGGCTACACCTTC. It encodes CASSLNRDRGYTF.

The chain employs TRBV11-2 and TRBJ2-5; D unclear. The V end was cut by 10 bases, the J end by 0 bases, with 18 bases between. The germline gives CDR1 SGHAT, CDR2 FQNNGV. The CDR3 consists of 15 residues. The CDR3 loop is CATHPWRSYQETQYF. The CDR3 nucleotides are TGTGCCACCCACCCCTGGCGGTCGTACCAAGAGACCCAGTACTTC. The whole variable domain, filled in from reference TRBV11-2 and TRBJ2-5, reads EAGVAQSPRYKIIEKRQSVAFWCNPISGHATLYWYQQILGQGPKLLIQFQNNGVVDDSQLPKDRFSAERLKGVDSTLKIQPAKLEDSAVYLCATHPWRSYQETQYFGPGTRLLVL.

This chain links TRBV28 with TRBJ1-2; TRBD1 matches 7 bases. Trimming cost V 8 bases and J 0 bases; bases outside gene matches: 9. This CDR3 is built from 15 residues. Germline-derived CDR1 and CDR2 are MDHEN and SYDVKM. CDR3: CASGFSDRANYGYTF. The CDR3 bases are TGTGCCAGCGGGTTTTCCGACAGGGCTAACTATGGCTACACCTTC.

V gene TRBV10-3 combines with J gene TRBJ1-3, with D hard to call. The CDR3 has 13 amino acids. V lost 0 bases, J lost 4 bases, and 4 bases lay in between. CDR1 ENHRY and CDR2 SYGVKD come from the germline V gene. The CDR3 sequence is CAISESGGNTIYF. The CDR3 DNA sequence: TGTGCCATCAGTGAGTCGGGAGGAAACACCATATATTTT.

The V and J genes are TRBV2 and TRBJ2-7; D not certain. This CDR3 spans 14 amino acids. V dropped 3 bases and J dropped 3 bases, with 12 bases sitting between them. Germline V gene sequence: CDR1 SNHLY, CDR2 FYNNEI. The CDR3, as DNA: TGTGCCAGCAGTGAGGAGACGGGCCTCTACGAGCAGTACTTC. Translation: CASSEETGLYEQYF.

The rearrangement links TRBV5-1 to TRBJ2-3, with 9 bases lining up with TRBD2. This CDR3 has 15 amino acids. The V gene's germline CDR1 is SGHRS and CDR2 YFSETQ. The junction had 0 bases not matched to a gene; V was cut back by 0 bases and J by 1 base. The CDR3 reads CASSLGLAGTDTQYF. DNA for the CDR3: TGCGCCAGCAGCTTGGGACTAGCGGGCACAGATACGCAGTATTTT.

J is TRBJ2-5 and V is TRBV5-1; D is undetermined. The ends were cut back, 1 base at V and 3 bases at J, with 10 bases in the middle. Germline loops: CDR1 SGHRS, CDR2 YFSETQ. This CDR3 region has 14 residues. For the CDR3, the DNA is TGCGCCAGCAGCTTGTTCCCGGGTGAAGAGACCCAGTACTTC. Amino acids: CASSLFPGEETQYF.

CDR3 region: CASSPGQGTYGYTF. The CDR3 DNA follows: TGTGCCAGCAGCCCCGGACAAGGTACCTATGGCTACACCTTC. The chain carries TRBV11-2 and TRBJ1-2; tentatively, D is TRBD1 (5 bases). Germline CDR1 is SGHAT and CDR2 is FQNNGV. The CDR3 covers 14 residues. The V end was cut by 5 bases, the J end by 4 bases, with 14 bases between.

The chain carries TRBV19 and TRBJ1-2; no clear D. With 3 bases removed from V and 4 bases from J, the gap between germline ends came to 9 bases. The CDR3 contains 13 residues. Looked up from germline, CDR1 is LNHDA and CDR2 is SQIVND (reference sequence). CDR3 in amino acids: CASSIEGSYGYTF. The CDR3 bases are TGTGCCAGTAGTATCGAGGGTTCCTATGGCTACACCTTC.

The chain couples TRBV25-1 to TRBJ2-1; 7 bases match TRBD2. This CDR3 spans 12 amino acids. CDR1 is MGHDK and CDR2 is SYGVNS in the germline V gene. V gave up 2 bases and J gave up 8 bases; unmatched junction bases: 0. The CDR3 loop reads CASSEGGDEQFF. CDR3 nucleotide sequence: TGTGCCAGCAGTGAAGGGGGGGATGAGCAGTTCTTC.

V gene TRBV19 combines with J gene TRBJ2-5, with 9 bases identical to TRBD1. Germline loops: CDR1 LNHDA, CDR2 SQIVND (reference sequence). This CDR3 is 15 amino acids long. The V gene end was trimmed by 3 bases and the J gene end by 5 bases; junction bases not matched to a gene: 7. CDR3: CASSIRGQGEETQYF. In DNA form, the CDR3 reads TGTGCCAGTAGTATTCGGGGACAGGGAGAGGAGACCCAGTACTTC.

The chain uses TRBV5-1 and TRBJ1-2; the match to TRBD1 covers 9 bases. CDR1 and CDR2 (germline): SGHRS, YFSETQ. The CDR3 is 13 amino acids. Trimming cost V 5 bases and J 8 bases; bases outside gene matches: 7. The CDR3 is CASSPRQGDGYTF. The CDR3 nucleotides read TGCGCCAGCAGTCCAAGACAGGGGGACGGCTACACCTTC.

CDR3 DNA sequence: TGCAGTGCTCAAGACCAAGAGACCCAGTACTTC. It specifies CSAQDQETQYF. This chain joins TRBV20-1 and TRBJ2-5, with no clear D. The CDR3 spans 11 residues. CDR1 and CDR2 (germline): DFQATT, SNEGSKA (reference sequence). V was clipped by 5 bases and J by 0 bases, with 4 bases between them.

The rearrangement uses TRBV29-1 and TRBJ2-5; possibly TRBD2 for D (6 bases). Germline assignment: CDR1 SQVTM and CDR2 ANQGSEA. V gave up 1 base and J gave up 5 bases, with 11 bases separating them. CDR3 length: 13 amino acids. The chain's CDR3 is CSVEGQAGETQYF. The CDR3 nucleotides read TGCAGCGTTGAAGGCCAGGCGGGGGAGACCCAGTACTTC.

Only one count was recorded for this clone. The CDR3 coding sequence is TGTGCCAGTAGTAGGTCGGGTATCGGAAACACCATATATTTT. It translates to CASSRSGIGNTIYF. The V gene is TRBV19, the J gene TRBJ1-3; the D is unclear. Per the germline V gene, CDR1 is LNHDA and CDR2 is SQIVND (reference sequence). Trimming took off 4 bases at V and 4 bases at J, with 11 bases between the two ends. This CDR3 region has 14 residues.

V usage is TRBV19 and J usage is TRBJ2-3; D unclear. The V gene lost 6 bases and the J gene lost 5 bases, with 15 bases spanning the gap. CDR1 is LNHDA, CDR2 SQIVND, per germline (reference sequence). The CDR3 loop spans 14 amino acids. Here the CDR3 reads CASRGRTALDTQYF. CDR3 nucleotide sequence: TGTGCCAGTAGAGGACGGACCGCTTTAGATACGCAGTATTTT. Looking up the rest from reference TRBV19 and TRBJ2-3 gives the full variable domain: DGGITQSPKYLFRKEGQNVTLSCEQNLNHDAMYWYRQDPGQGLRLIYYSQIVNDFQKGDIAEGYSVSREKKESFPLTVTSAQKNPTAFYLCASRGRTALDTQYFGPGTRLTVL.

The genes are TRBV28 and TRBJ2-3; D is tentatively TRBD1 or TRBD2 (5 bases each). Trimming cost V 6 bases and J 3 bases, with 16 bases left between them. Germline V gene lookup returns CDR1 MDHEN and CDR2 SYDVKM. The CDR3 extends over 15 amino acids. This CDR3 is CASRPPGTGTDTQYF. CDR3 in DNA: TGTGCCAGCAGGCCCCCCGGGACGGGGACAGATACGCAGTATTTT.

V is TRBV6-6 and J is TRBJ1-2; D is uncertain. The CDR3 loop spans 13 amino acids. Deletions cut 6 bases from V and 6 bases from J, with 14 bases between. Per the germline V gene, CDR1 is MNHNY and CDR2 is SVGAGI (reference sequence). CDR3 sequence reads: CASSSTTRNGYTF. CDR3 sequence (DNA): TGTGCCAGCAGCTCAACCACCAGGAATGGCTACACCTTC.

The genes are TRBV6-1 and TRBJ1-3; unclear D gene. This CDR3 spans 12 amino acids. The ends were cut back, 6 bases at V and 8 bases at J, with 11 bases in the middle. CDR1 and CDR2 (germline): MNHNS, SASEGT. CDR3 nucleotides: TGTGCCAGCAGGGGCTCTGAAGACACCATATATTTT. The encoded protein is CASRGSEDTIYF.

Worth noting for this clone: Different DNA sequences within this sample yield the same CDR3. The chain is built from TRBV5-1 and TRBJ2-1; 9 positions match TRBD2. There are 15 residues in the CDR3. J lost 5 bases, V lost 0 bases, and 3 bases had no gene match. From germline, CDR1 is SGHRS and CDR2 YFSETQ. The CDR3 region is CASSLGLAGNNEQFF. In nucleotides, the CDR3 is TGCGCCAGCAGCTTGGGGCTAGCGGGAAACAATGAGCAGTTCTTC. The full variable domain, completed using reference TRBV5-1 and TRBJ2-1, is KAGVTQTPRYLIKTRGQQVTLSCSPISGHRSVSWYQQTPGQGLQFLFEYFSETQRNKGNFPGRFSGRQFSNSRSEMNVSTLELGDSALYLCASSLGLAGNNEQFFGPGTRLTVL.